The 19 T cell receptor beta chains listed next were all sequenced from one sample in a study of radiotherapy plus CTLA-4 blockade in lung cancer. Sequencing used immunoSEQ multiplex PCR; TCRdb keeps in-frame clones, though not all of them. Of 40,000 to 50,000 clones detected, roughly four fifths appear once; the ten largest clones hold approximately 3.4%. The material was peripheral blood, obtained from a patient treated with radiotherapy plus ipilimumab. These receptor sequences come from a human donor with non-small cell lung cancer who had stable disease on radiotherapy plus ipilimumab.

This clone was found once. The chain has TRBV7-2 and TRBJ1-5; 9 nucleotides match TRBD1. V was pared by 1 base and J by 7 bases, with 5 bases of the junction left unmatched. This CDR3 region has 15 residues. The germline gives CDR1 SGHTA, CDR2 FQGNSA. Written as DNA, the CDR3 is TGTGCCAGCAGCTTAGACAGGGGGCGCGGCCAGCCCCAGCATTTT. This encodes CASSLDRGRGQPQHF.

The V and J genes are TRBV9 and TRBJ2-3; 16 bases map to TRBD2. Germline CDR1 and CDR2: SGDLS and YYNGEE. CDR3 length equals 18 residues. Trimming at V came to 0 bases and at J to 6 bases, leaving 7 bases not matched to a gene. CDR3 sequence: CASSVDGTSGRAGDTQYF. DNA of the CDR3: TGTGCCAGCAGCGTAGATGGGACTAGCGGGAGGGCCGGCGATACGCAGTATTTT.

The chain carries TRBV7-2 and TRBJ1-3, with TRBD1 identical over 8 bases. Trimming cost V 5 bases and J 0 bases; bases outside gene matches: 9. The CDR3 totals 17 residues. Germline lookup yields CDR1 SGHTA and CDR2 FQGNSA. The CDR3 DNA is TGTGCCAGCAGCCAGGCAGGACAGGGATCCTCTGGAAACACCATATATTTT. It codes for CASSQAGQGSSGNTIYF.

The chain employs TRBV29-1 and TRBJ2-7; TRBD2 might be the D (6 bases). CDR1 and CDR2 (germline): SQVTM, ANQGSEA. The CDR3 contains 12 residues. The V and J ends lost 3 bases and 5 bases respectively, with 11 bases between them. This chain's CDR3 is CSVDGGSHEQYF. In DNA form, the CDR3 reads TGCAGCGTTGACGGGGGTTCCCACGAGCAGTACTTC.

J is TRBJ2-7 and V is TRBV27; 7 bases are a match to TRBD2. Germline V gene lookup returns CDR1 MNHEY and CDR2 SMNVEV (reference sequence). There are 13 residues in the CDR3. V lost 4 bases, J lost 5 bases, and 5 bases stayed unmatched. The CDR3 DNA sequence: TGTGCCAGCAGTTCGGGGAGGGTCGACGAGCAGTACTTC. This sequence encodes CASSSGRVDEQYF.

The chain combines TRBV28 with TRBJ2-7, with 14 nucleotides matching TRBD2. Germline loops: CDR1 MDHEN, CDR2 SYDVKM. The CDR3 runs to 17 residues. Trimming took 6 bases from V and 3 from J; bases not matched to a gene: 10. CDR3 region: CASRITSGTSGSYEQYF. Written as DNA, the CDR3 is TGTGCCAGCAGGATAACAAGCGGGACTAGCGGGAGCTACGAGCAGTACTTC. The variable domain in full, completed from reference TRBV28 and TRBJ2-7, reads DVKVTQSSRYLVKRTGEKVFLECVQDMDHENMFWYRQDPGLGLRLIYFSYDVKMKEKGDIPEGYSVSREKKERFSLILESASTNQTSMYLCASRITSGTSGSYEQYFGPGTRLTVT.

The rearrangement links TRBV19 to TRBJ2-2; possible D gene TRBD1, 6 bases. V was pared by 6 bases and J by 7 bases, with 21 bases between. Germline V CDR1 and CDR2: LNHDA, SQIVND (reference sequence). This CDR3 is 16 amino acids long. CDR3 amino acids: CASRPREGVRSGELFF. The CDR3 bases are TGTGCCAGTAGACCCCGTGAGGGGGTTAGGAGCGGGGAGCTGTTTTTT.

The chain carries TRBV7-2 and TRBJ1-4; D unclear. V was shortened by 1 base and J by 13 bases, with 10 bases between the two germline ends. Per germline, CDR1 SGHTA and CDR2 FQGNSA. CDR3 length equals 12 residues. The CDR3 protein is CASSLEMGRLFF. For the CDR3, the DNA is TGTGCCAGCAGCTTAGAAATGGGGAGACTGTTTTTT.

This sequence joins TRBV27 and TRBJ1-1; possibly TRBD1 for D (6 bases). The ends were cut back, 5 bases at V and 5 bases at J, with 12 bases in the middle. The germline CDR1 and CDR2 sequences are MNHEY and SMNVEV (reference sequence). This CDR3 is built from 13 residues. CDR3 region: CASSQQGWTEAFF. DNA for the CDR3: TGTGCCAGCAGTCAACAGGGATGGACTGAAGCTTTCTTT.

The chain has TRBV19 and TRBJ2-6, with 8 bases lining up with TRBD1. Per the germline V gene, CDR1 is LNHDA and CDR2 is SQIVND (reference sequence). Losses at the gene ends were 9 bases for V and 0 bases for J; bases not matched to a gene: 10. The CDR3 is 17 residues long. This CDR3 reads CASTRDRRSSGANVLTF. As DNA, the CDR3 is TGTGCCAGCACCCGGGACAGGCGTAGCTCTGGGGCCAACGTCCTGACTTTC.

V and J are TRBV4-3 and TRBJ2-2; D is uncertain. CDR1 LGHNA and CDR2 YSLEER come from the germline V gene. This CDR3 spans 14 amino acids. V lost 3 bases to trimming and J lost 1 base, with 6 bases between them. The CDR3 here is CASSHLRNTGELFF. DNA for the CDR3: TGCGCCAGCAGCCATCTCCGGAACACCGGGGAGCTGTTTTTT.

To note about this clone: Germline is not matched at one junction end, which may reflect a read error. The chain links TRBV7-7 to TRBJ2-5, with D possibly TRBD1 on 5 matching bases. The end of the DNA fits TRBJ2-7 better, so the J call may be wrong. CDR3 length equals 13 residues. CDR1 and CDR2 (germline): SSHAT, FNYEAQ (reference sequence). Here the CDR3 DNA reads TGTGCTAGCAGCTTAGGGGCAGGGTACGAGCAGTACTTC. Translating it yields CASSLGAGYEQYF.

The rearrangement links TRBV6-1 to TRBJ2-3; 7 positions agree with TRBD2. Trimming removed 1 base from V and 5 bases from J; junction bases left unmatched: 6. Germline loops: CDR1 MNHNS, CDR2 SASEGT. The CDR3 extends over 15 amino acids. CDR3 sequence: CASSEGAGVRDTQYF. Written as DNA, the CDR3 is TGTGCCAGCAGTGAAGGTGCGGGAGTTAGAGATACGCAGTATTTT.

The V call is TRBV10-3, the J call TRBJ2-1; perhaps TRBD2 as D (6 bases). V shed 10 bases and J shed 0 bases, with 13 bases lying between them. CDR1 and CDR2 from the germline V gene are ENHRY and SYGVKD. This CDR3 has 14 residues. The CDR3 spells CATGEGSSYNEQFF. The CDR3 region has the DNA TGTGCCACGGGGGAAGGGAGCTCCTACAATGAGCAGTTCTTC.

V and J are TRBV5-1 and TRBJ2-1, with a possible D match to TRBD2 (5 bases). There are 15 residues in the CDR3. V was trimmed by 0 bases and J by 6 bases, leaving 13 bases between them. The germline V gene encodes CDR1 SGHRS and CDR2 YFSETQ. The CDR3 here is CASSLEAARANEQFF. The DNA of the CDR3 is TGCGCCAGCAGCTTGGAAGCCGCGCGGGCCAATGAGCAGTTCTTC.

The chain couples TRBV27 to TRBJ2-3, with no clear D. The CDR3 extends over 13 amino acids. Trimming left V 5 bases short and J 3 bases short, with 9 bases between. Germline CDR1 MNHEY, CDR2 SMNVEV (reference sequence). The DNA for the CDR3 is TGTGCCAGCAGTACTCGTTTAACAGATACGCAGTATTTT. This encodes CASSTRLTDTQYF.

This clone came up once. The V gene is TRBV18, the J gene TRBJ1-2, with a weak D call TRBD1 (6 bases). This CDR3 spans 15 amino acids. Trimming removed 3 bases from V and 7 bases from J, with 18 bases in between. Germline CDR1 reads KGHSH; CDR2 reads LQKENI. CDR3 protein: CASSPSRTAGVGYTF. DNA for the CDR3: TGTGCCAGCTCACCCTCCCGGACAGCCGGCGTTGGCTACACCTTC.

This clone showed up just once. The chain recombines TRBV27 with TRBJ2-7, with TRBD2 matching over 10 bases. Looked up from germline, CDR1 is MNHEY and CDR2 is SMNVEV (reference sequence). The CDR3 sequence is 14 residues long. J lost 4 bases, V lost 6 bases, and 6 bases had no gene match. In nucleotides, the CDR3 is TGTGCCAGCAGGCGAGCGGGAGGGCCGTACGAGCAGTACTTC. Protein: CASRRAGGPYEQYF.

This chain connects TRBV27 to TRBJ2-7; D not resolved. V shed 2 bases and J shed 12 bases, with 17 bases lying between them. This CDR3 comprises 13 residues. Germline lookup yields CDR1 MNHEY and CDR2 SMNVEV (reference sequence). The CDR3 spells CASSLSRRQVRYF. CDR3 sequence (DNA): TGTGCCAGCAGTTTAAGTCGAAGGCAGGTCCGGTACTTC.